The rows below give T cell receptor beta chains drawn from one sample of a study of blood T cell repertoires in COVID-19. Clones were read by immunoSEQ multiplex PCR, and TCRdb kept only the in-frame ones, dropping some. The table lists tens of thousands of clones, almost 85% of them singletons, with 20% to 25% in the top ten. The sequencing input was peripheral blood. Source of these receptors: a human donor in a cohort sampled during active COVID-19. The CDR3 runs from the conserved cysteine through the conserved F or W. D genes are given only for firm matches. Rows give clone size only sometimes, using once, few, many, or a class for an expanded clone.

abundance: once; v_gene: TRBV18; j_gene: TRBJ1-2; d_gene: -; CDR3aa: CASSPAKRANYGYTF; CDR3nt: TGTGCCAGCTCACCAGCGAAGAGGGCTAACTATGGCTACACCTTC
abundance: -; v_gene: TRBV5-1; j_gene: TRBJ2-5; d_gene: TRBD2; CDR3aa: CASSPGGAALTETQYF; CDR3nt: TGCGCCAGCAGCCCGGGGGGGGCGGCTCTCACGGAGACCCAGTACTTC
abundance: -; v_gene: TRBV5-4; j_gene: TRBJ2-5; d_gene: TRBD2; CDR3aa: CASSLKLAGGTLWETQYF; CDR3nt: TGTGCCAGCAGCTTAAAGCTAGCGGGGGGGACCCTTTGGGAGACCCAGTACTTC
abundance: -; v_gene: TRBV7-2; j_gene: TRBJ2-3; d_gene: -; CDR3aa: CASSLALTDTQYF; CDR3nt: TGTGCCAGCAGCTTAGCCCTCACAGATACGCAGTATTTT
abundance: -; v_gene: TRBV6-4; j_gene: TRBJ1-1; d_gene: TRBD1; CDR3aa: CASTFDRGRNTEAFF; CDR3nt: TGTGCCAGCACCTTTGACAGGGGGAGGAACACTGAAGCTTTCTTT
abundance: -; v_gene: TRBV6-1; j_gene: TRBJ1-2; d_gene: -; CDR3aa: CASSEGARGGPFSTF; CDR3nt: TGTGCCAGCAGTGAAGGAGCAAGGGGGGGGCCCTTTTCCACCTTC
abundance: few; v_gene: TRBV11-2; j_gene: TRBJ2-3; d_gene: -; CDR3aa: CASSLENGRGRHDTQYF; CDR3nt: TGTGCCAGCAGCTTAGAGAATGGGCGGGGGCGGCATGATACGCAGTATTTT
abundance: -; v_gene: TRBV6-1; j_gene: TRBJ1-2; d_gene: -; CDR3aa: CASSEALAAGGYGYTF; CDR3nt: TGTGCCAGCAGTGAAGCGCTGGCAGCTGGAGGCTATGGCTACACCTTC
abundance: once; v_gene: TRBV4-1; j_gene: TRBJ2-2; d_gene: TRBD1; CDR3aa: CASTDRVNTGELFF; CDR3nt: TGCGCCAGCACTGACAGGGTTAACACCGGGGAGCTGTTTTTT
abundance: -; v_gene: TRBV5-6; j_gene: TRBJ1-1; d_gene: TRBD1; CDR3aa: CASRGLGTGVTEAFF; CDR3nt: TGTGCCAGCAGGGGGCTCGGGACAGGGGTAACTGAAGCTTTCTTT
abundance: -; v_gene: TRBV19; j_gene: TRBJ2-1; d_gene: TRBD1; CDR3aa: CASAGGTYNEQFF; CDR3nt: TGTGCCAGCGCAGGGGGCACCTACAATGAGCAGTTCTTC
abundance: -; v_gene: TRBV7-9; j_gene: TRBJ1-1; d_gene: -; CDR3aa: CASSKGQTNTEAFF; CDR3nt: TGTGCCAGCAGCAAGGGACAAACGAACACTGAAGCTTTCTTT
abundance: -; v_gene: TRBV27; j_gene: TRBJ2-5; d_gene: -; CDR3aa: CASSSTETQETQYF; CDR3nt: TGTGCCAGCAGTTCAACAGAAACCCAAGAGACCCAGTACTTC
abundance: few; v_gene: TRBV9; j_gene: TRBJ2-3; d_gene: TRBD2; CDR3aa: CASRRSGGSDTQYF; CDR3nt: TGTGCCAGCCGCCGAAGCGGGGGATCAGATACGCAGTATTTT
abundance: -; v_gene: TRBV5-8; j_gene: TRBJ1-4; d_gene: -; CDR3aa: CASSYGEATNEKLFF; CDR3nt: TGTGCCAGCAGCTACGGGGAGGCAACTAATGAAAAACTGTTTTTT
abundance: few; v_gene: TRBV5-1; j_gene: TRBJ2-1; d_gene: -; CDR3aa: CASSLAESSYNEQFF; CDR3nt: TGCGCCAGCAGCTTGGCCGAGAGCTCCTACAATGAGCAGTTCTTC
abundance: -; v_gene: TRBV12-2; j_gene: TRBJ2-1; d_gene: -; CDR3aa: CASRLSEGSPLFF; CDR3nt: TGTGCAAGTCGCTTGTCCGAGGGTTCCCCCCTGTTCTTC
abundance: -; v_gene: TRBV5-4; j_gene: TRBJ2-2; d_gene: -; CDR3aa: CASSLGKLMNTGELFF; CDR3nt: TGTGCCAGCAGCTTGGGAAAACTGATGAACACCGGGGAGCTGTTTTTT
abundance: once; v_gene: TRBV12-3/TRBV12-4; j_gene: TRBJ1-4; d_gene: -; CDR3aa: CATRRANEKLFF; CDR3nt: TGTGCCACCCGACGGGCTAATGAAAAACTGTTTTTT
abundance: -; v_gene: TRBV18; j_gene: TRBJ2-7; d_gene: -; CDR3aa: CASSPPQGRSTYEQYF; CDR3nt: TGTGCCAGCTCACCGCCCCAGGGTCGGTCCACGTACGAGCAGTACTTC
abundance: -; v_gene: TRBV6-6; j_gene: TRBJ2-2; d_gene: -; CDR3aa: CASSFQGPGELFF; CDR3nt: TGTGCCAGCAGTTTCCAGGGGCCCGGGGAGCTGTTTTTT
abundance: -; v_gene: TRBV7-8; j_gene: TRBJ1-5; d_gene: -; CDR3aa: CASSLGTTSNQPQHF; CDR3nt: TGTGCCAGCAGCTTAGGGACAACTAGCAATCAGCCCCAGCATTTT
abundance: -; v_gene: TRBV4-2; j_gene: TRBJ2-1; d_gene: TRBD2; CDR3aa: CASSSGYGGIDNEQFF; CDR3nt: TGTGCCAGCAGCTCCGGGTACGGGGGGATCGACAATGAGCAGTTCTTC
abundance: -; v_gene: TRBV18; j_gene: TRBJ1-1; d_gene: -; CDR3aa: CASSQDQQGPLFPAFF; CDR3nt: TGTGCCAGCTCACAGGACCAACAGGGCCCCCTTTTTCCAGCTTTCTTT
abundance: -; v_gene: TRBV27; j_gene: TRBJ2-1; d_gene: TRBD1; CDR3aa: CASSEHRGAYNEQFF; CDR3nt: TGTGCCAGCAGTGAACACAGGGGGGCCTACAATGAGCAGTTCTTC
abundance: -; v_gene: TRBV19; j_gene: TRBJ1-2; d_gene: -; CDR3aa: CASTDQTGFNYGYTF; CDR3nt: TGTGCCAGTACCGACCAGACAGGTTTTAACTATGGCTACACCTTC
abundance: few; v_gene: TRBV7-9; j_gene: TRBJ2-1; d_gene: TRBD2; CDR3aa: CASRTSGASYNEQFF; CDR3nt: TGTGCCAGCAGGACGAGCGGGGCCTCCTACAATGAGCAGTTCTTC
abundance: -; v_gene: TRBV2; j_gene: TRBJ2-7; d_gene: -; CDR3aa: CASRGEPGGAGYEQYF; CDR3nt: TGTGCCAGCAGGGGGGAGCCGGGGGGCGCCGGGTACGAGCAGTACTTC
abundance: -; v_gene: TRBV10-3; j_gene: TRBJ2-5; d_gene: -; CDR3aa: CAISVRGFQAQETQYF; CDR3nt: TGTGCCATCAGTGTTCGCGGATTTCAAGCCCAAGAGACCCAGTACTTC
abundance: -; v_gene: TRBV5-1; j_gene: TRBJ1-1; d_gene: -; CDR3aa: CASSLAGNTEAFF; CDR3nt: TGCGCCAGCAGCCTGGCAGGGAACACTGAAGCTTTCTTT
abundance: few; v_gene: TRBV20-1; j_gene: TRBJ2-3; d_gene: TRBD2; CDR3aa: CSASLSSGGGADTQYF; CDR3nt: TGCAGTGCTAGTCTTTCCAGCGGGGGAGGTGCAGATACGCAGTATTTT
abundance: -; v_gene: TRBV7-2; j_gene: TRBJ2-3; d_gene: -; CDR3aa: CASSLAGRDTQYF; CDR3nt: TGTGCCAGCAGCTTAGCGGGGCGAGATACGCAGTATTTT
abundance: -; v_gene: TRBV4-1; j_gene: TRBJ1-5; d_gene: TRBD1; CDR3aa: CASSQATGDQPQHF; CDR3nt: TGCGCCAGCAGCCAAGCGACAGGGGATCAGCCCCAGCATTTT
abundance: -; v_gene: TRBV28; j_gene: TRBJ1-1; d_gene: -; CDR3aa: CASRLRVGRNEAFF; CDR3nt: TGTGCCAGCAGGTTGCGGGTAGGTAGGAATGAAGCTTTCTTT
abundance: -; v_gene: TRBV5-1; j_gene: TRBJ2-7; d_gene: TRBD2; CDR3aa: CASSLDPGTSFREQYF; CDR3nt: TGCGCCAGCAGCCTCGATCCCGGGACTAGTTTCCGCGAGCAGTACTTC
abundance: -; v_gene: TRBV28; j_gene: TRBJ1-2; d_gene: -; CDR3aa: CASTTLFRGSYTF; CDR3nt: TGTGCCAGCACCACCCTCTTCAGGGGAAGCTACACCTTC
abundance: -; v_gene: TRBV18; j_gene: TRBJ1-1; d_gene: -; CDR3aa: CASSPPAGVNTEAFF; CDR3nt: TGTGCCAGCTCACCACCGGCAGGGGTGAACACTGAAGCTTTCTTT
abundance: many; v_gene: TRBV4-2; j_gene: TRBJ1-1; d_gene: -; CDR3aa: CASSLGGGVAFF; CDR3nt: TGTGCCAGCAGCCTTGGAGGAGGGGTGGCTTTCTTT
abundance: once; v_gene: TRBV9; j_gene: TRBJ2-7; d_gene: TRBD1; CDR3aa: CASSLGQARANEQYF; CDR3nt: TGTGCCAGCAGCCTCGGACAGGCTAGGGCCAACGAGCAGTACTTC
abundance: -; v_gene: TRBV5-6; j_gene: TRBJ1-1; d_gene: -; CDR3aa: CASSLGADLMNTEAFF; CDR3nt: TGTGCCAGCAGCTTGGGGGCAGACCTTATGAACACTGAAGCTTTCTTT
abundance: -; v_gene: TRBV24-1; j_gene: TRBJ2-3; d_gene: TRBD2; CDR3aa: CATSGERGSPTDTQYF; CDR3nt: TGTGCCACCAGCGGGGAGCGGGGGTCCCCCACAGATACGCAGTATTTT
abundance: -; v_gene: TRBV28; j_gene: TRBJ2-7; d_gene: -; CDR3aa: CASSAVTTGTYEQYF; CDR3nt: TGTGCCAGCAGTGCAGTGACAACCGGAACCTACGAGCAGTACTTC
abundance: -; v_gene: TRBV7-2; j_gene: TRBJ1-5; d_gene: -; CDR3aa: CASSLGAVSNQPQHF; CDR3nt: TGTGCCAGCAGCTTAGGGGCAGTAAGCAATCAGCCCCAGCATTTT
abundance: -; v_gene: TRBV7-2; j_gene: TRBJ1-6; d_gene: -; CDR3aa: CASSLAVPTSPLHF; CDR3nt: TGTGCCAGCAGCTTGGCGGTCCCGACCTCACCCCTCCACTTT
abundance: -; v_gene: TRBV2; j_gene: TRBJ2-5; d_gene: TRBD1; CDR3aa: CASSADRARETQYF; CDR3nt: TGTGCCAGCAGTGCGGACAGGGCTAGGGAGACCCAGTACTTC
abundance: -; v_gene: TRBV15; j_gene: TRBJ1-4; d_gene: -; CDR3aa: CATSHGGGPATNEKLFF; CDR3nt: TGTGCCACCAGCCACGGGGGGGGCCCTGCAACTAATGAAAAACTGTTTTTT
abundance: -; v_gene: TRBV28; j_gene: TRBJ1-5; d_gene: TRBD1; CDR3aa: CASSFQGAKNQPQHF; CDR3nt: TGTGCCAGCAGTTTCCAGGGGGCGAAGAATCAGCCCCAGCATTTT
abundance: -; v_gene: TRBV6-5; j_gene: TRBJ2-7; d_gene: -; CDR3aa: CASSYSSRGTYEQYF; CDR3nt: TGTGCCAGCAGTTACTCGTCCCGGGGAACCTACGAGCAGTACTTC
abundance: -; v_gene: TRBV18; j_gene: TRBJ1-1; d_gene: TRBD1; CDR3aa: CASSQDRKNTEAFF; CDR3nt: TGTGCCAGCTCCCAGGACAGGAAGAACACTGAAGCTTTCTTT
abundance: once; v_gene: TRBV3-1/TRBV3-2; j_gene: TRBJ1-1; d_gene: TRBD1; CDR3aa: CASSQTGTEAFF; CDR3nt: TGTGCCAGCAGCCAGACAGGGACTGAAGCTTTCTTT
abundance: -; v_gene: TRBV7-9; j_gene: TRBJ2-5; d_gene: TRBD2; CDR3aa: CASSLLVGGGAQETQYF; CDR3nt: TGTGCCAGCAGCTTACTGGTTGGCGGGGGGGCCCAAGAGACCCAGTACTTC
abundance: -; v_gene: TRBV6-5; j_gene: TRBJ2-2; d_gene: TRBD2; CDR3aa: CATTRRGGTGELFF; CDR3nt: TGTGCCACAACTCGGCGGGGGGGCACCGGGGAGCTGTTTTTT
abundance: once; v_gene: TRBV2; j_gene: TRBJ1-2; d_gene: TRBD1; CDR3aa: CASTSQDRGVGYTF; CDR3nt: TGTGCCAGCACCTCTCAGGACAGGGGGGTAGGCTACACCTTC
abundance: -; v_gene: TRBV29-1; j_gene: TRBJ2-2; d_gene: -; CDR3aa: CSGETSLTGELFF; CDR3nt: TGCAGCGGAGAGACTTCCCTAACCGGGGAGCTGTTTTTT
abundance: few; v_gene: TRBV3-1/TRBV3-2; j_gene: TRBJ2-1; d_gene: -; CDR3aa: CASSLAGNEQFF; CDR3nt: TGTGCCAGCAGCCTTGCAGGAAATGAGCAGTTCTTC
abundance: -; v_gene: TRBV10-3; j_gene: TRBJ2-3; d_gene: -; CDR3aa: CAISEPRTDTQYF; CDR3nt: TGTGCCATCAGTGAACCTAGAACAGATACGCAGTATTTT
abundance: -; v_gene: TRBV5-1; j_gene: TRBJ1-1; d_gene: -; CDR3aa: CASSSGTMNTEAFF; CDR3nt: TGCGCCAGCAGCTCGGGTACCATGAACACTGAAGCTTTCTTT
abundance: -; v_gene: TRBV2; j_gene: TRBJ2-7; d_gene: TRBD1; CDR3aa: CASSERTGGYEQYF; CDR3nt: TGTGCCAGCAGTGAAAGGACAGGGGGCTACGAGCAGTACTTC
abundance: -; v_gene: TRBV28; j_gene: TRBJ1-5; d_gene: -; CDR3aa: CASSLAIGNQPQHF; CDR3nt: TGTGCCAGCAGTTTAGCCATCGGGAATCAGCCCCAGCATTTT
abundance: few; v_gene: TRBV5-4; j_gene: TRBJ2-1; d_gene: -; CDR3aa: CASSLEGVQYNEQFF; CDR3nt: TGTGCCAGCAGCTTGGAAGGGGTTCAGTACAATGAGCAGTTCTTC